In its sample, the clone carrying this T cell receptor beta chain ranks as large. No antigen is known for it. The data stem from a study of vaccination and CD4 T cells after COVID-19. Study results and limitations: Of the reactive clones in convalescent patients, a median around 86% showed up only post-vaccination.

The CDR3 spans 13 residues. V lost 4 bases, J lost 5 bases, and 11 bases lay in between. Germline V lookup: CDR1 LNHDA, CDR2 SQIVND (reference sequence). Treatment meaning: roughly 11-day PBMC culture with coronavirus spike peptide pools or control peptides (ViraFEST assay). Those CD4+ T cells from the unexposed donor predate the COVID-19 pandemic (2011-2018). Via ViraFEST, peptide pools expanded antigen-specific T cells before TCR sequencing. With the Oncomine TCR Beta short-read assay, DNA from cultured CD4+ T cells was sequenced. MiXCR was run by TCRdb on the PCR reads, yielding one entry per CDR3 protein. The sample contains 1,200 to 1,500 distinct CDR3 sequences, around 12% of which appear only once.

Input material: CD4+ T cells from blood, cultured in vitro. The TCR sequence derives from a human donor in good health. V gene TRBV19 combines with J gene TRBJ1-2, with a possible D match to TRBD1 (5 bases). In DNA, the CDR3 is TGTGCCAGTAGTACCACAAGGGGTTATGGCTACACCTTC. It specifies CASSTTRGYGYTF.